This T cell receptor beta chain was sequenced for a study of STAT5B mutations in CD4+ large granular lymphocyte leukemia. As for the study in general: When available, cryopreserved cells underwent CD8+ depletion before CD4+ selection.

This CDR3 is 12 amino acids long. Trimming cost V 1 base and J 8 bases, with 8 bases left between them. CDR1 SEHNR and CDR2 FQNEAQ come from the germline V gene (reference sequence). Here immunoSEQ multiplex PCR was the method, and the copy in TCRdb shows in-frame clones only, minus some. The sample includes over a thousand clones, about 82% of them seen just once. The rearrangement links TRBV7-9 to TRBJ1-1; maybe TRBD1 (5 bases). The source of this sequence is a man between 65 and 79 years old with CD4+ T-cell large granular lymphocyte leukemia. The sequencing sample was made of PBMCs. CDR3 amino acids: CASSLGGIEAFF. The CDR3 DNA reads TGTGCCAGCAGCTTAGGGGGGATCGAAGCTTTCTTT. The full variable domain, in which reference TRBV7-9 and TRBJ1-1 provide the parts outside the CDR3, is DTGVSQNPRHKITKRGQNVTFRCDPISEHNRLYWYRQTLGQGPEFLTYFQNEAQLEKSRLLSDRFSAERPKGSFSTLEIQRTEQGDSAMYLCASSLGGIEAFFGQGTRLTVV.